The clone carrying this TCR beta chain was found once. Its antigen remains unidentified. Sequence at one end of the junction differs from germline and may be a read error. These data belong to a study of tumor and adjacent non-tumor tissue in lung cancer. Overall study context: Aged about 31 to 76 years, patients included fewer than 11 men and 4 to 6 women with stage I to III disease. Each sample yielded 4 million to 4.5 million productive TCRbeta reads on average. Broader study findings: Tumor tissue had significantly higher TCR diversity than normal lung. Top 100 clones took a larger repertoire share in normal lung.

A modified ARM-PCR protocol with three rounds of nested PCR amplified TCRbeta. MiXCR, applied by TCRdb to the multiplex PCR reads, yields one record per CDR3 protein. The profile shows fewer than 120,000 distinct CDR3 sequences, roughly 84% of them singletons. Germline V gene sequence: CDR1 LGHNA, CDR2 YNFKEQ. CDR3 length: 14 amino acids. No cell sorting was done before RNA was extracted from the tissue. The chain couples TRBV4-2 to TRBJ2-7, with 7 bases lining up with TRBD1. This TCR came from a man between 65 and 85 years old with non-small cell lung cancer. The specimen was lung tumor tissue. CDR3 in DNA: TGTGCCAGTAGCCAAGGACAGGCTCTCTACGTGCAATACTTC. This gives the protein CASSQGQALYVQYF.